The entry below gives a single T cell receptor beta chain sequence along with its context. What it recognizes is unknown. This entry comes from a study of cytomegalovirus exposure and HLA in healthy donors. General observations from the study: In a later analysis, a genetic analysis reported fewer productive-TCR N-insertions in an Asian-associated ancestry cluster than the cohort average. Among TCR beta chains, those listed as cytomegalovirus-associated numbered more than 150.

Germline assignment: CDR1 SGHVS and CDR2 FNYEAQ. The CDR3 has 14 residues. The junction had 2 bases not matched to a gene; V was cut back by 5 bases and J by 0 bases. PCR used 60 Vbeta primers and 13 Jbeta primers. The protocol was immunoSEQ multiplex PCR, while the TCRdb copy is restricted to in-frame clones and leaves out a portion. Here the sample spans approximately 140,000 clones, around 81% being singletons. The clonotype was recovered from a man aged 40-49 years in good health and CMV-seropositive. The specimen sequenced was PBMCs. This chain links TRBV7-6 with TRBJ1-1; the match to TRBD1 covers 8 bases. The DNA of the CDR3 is TGTGCCAGCAGCATGACAGGGGTGAACACTGAAGCTTTCTTT. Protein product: CASSMTGVNTEAFF.